The 27 T cell receptor beta chains listed next were all sequenced from one sample in a study. Via MiXCR, TCRdb re-called the 5' RACE reads, giving one row per CDR3 protein. The sample gives about 50,000 distinct CDR3 sequences, more than 15% of which show up once; roughly 2.4% is in the top ten. The source material was naive CD4+ T cells sorted from blood. Subset specified: naive CD4+ T cells, CD4+CD45RA+CD25-. These receptors all come from a female donor with breast cancer.

The chain employs TRBV29-1 and TRBJ2-7; D not resolved. V lost 5 bases and J lost 1, with 9 bases in between. Per the germline V gene, CDR1 is SQVTM and CDR2 is ANQGSEA. This CDR3 is 12 amino acids long. The CDR3 sequence: CSVQGSSYEQYF. The CDR3 DNA reads as TGCAGCGTTCAAGGCTCATCCTACGAGCAGTACTTC.

The chain combines TRBV6-1 with TRBJ1-4; D is unclear. Germline V gene data show CDR1 as MNHNS and CDR2 as SASEGT. This CDR3 region has 14 residues. Trimming shortened V by 0 bases and J by 4 bases, and 6 bases separated the two germline ends. The CDR3 region has the DNA TGTGCCAGCAGTGAAGCGGCGTATAATGAAAAACTGTTTTTT. Its translation: CASSEAAYNEKLFF.

This clonotype was seen repeatedly, ten times or more. The chain uses TRBV4-1 and TRBJ2-3, with 8 positions matching TRBD1. The CDR3 is 13 amino acids. V shed 3 bases and J 8 bases; nucleotides not matched to a gene: 4. Per the germline V gene, CDR1 is MGHRA and CDR2 is YSYEKL. In DNA form, the CDR3 reads TGCGCCAGCAGCCAGACAGGGGAGGTTACGCAGTATTTT. It specifies CASSQTGEVTQYF.

This clonotype occurred many times. The chain is built from TRBV7-2 and TRBJ2-5, with D possibly matching TRBD1 (5 bases). V was cut by 2 bases and J by 5 bases, with 9 bases left in between. The germline V gene encodes CDR1 SGHTA and CDR2 FQGNSA. The CDR3 totals 13 residues. CDR3 sequence: CASSLSSGETQYF. CDR3 DNA: TGTGCCAGCAGCTTAAGCTCAGGGGAGACCCAGTACTTC.

The chain has TRBV28 and TRBJ1-2; D gene unclear. V lost 5 bases and J 8 bases, leaving 12 bases between the germline ends. CDR3 size: 12 residues. Looked up from germline, CDR1 is MDHEN and CDR2 is SYDVKM. CDR3 amino acids: CASSPRQYGYTF. In nucleotides, the CDR3 is TGTGCCAGCAGTCCCCGCCAGTACGGCTACACCTTC.

This clonotype has at least ten counts. The gene calls are TRBV9 and TRBJ1-1, with TRBD1 matching 7 bases. Germline V gives CDR1 SGDLS, CDR2 YYNGEE. The CDR3 length is 15 residues. The J segment lost 0 bases and the V segment lost 4 bases, leaving 6 bases of the junction unmatched. The CDR3: CASSPQGTVNTEAFF. Here the CDR3 DNA reads TGTGCCAGCAGCCCTCAAGGGACAGTGAACACTGAAGCTTTCTTT.

This clonotype occurred many times. The chain joins TRBV7-8 to TRBJ2-7; D unresolved. V was cut by 5 bases and J by 2 bases, with 13 bases left in between. The CDR3 totals 14 residues. CDR1 is SGHVS, CDR2 FQNEAQ, per germline. The CDR3 loop is CASSLRTKTYEQYF. In DNA, the CDR3 is TGTGCCAGCAGCCTCCGGACCAAAACCTACGAGCAGTACTTC.

Remarks on this clonotype: This may be a read error: a much more frequent sequence differs by one nucleotide. The rearrangement links TRBV4-1 to TRBJ2-5, with TRBD2 matching 7 bases. The CDR3 spans 16 residues. Per the germline V gene, CDR1 is MGHRA and CDR2 is YSYEKL. The DNA of the CDR3 is TGCGCCAGCAGCCAACCGACTAGCTCAGGAGGGAAGACCAAGTACTTC. Its translation: CASSQPTSSGGKTKYF.

As concerns this clonotype: Mismatch with germline at one junction end may stem from a read error. This CDR3 is CASRSGAGEQLF. Here the CDR3 DNA reads TGCGCCAGCAGGTCAGGGGCTGGTGAGCAGCTCTTC. V is TRBV5-1 and J is TRBJ2-1; D is possibly TRBD1 (6 bases). The CDR3 totals 12 residues. CDR1 and CDR2 from the germline V gene are SGHRS and YFSETQ.

Ten or more counts support this clonotype. The genes are TRBV5-1 and TRBJ1-2, with D possibly being TRBD1 (6 bases). The CDR3 spans 18 residues. Trimming shortened V by 0 bases and J by 7 bases, and 25 bases separated the two germline ends. Germline V gives CDR1 SGHRS, CDR2 YFSETQ. The CDR3 reads CASSLETLDSSRGAGYTF. CDR3 bases: TGCGCCAGCAGCTTGGAGACCTTGGACAGCTCCCGAGGGGCTGGCTACACCTTC.

This clonotype has just one count. With a much larger clone just one base away, this may be a read error. This rearrangement joins TRBV18 to TRBJ1-1, with D possibly TRBD1 on 6 matching bases. CDR1 and CDR2 (germline): KGHSH, LQKENI. Trimming shortened V by 6 bases and J by 4 bases, and 15 bases separated the two germline ends. The CDR3 runs to 14 residues. CDR3 residues: CASSEGGRGTEAFF. The CDR3 coding sequence is TGTGCCAGCTCTGAGGGGGGGCGGGGCACTGAAGCTTTCTTT.

The CDR3 spells CASSLQRGNQPQHF. The CDR3 DNA follows: TGTGCCAGCAGCCTACAAAGGGGCAATCAGCCCCAGCATTTT. The chain joins TRBV7-2 to TRBJ1-5; no clear D. The V end was cut by 5 bases, the J end by 2 bases, with 10 bases between. This CDR3 has 14 amino acids. The germline V gene encodes CDR1 SGHTA and CDR2 FQGNSA.

This clonotype was seen ten or more times. The rearrangement links TRBV12-3 or TRBV12-4 to TRBJ2-7; a possible D gene is TRBD1 (6 bases). Trimming took 5 bases from V and 1 from J, leaving 15 bases between them. The CDR3 length is 15 residues. CDR3 DNA sequence: TGTGCCAGCAGTCCCCGGACAGTAGTTTCCTACGAGCAGTACTTC. It yields the protein CASSPRTVVSYEQYF.

This clonotype has a handful of counts. The V gene is TRBV7-9, the J gene TRBJ2-5, with TRBD1 identical over 8 bases. The CDR3 has 14 residues. With 1 base clipped from V and 4 bases from J, the junction kept 2 bases outside the gene matches. CDR1 and CDR2 from the germline V gene are SEHNR and FQNEAQ (reference sequence). The CDR3, as DNA: TGTGCCAGCAGCTTAGGCGGACAGGGAGAGACCCAGTACTTC. Encoded protein: CASSLGGQGETQYF.

This clonotype occurred many times. This chain connects TRBV20-1 to TRBJ2-1, with 11 bases that match TRBD2. The V gene end was trimmed by 6 bases and the J gene end by 7 bases; junction bases not matched to a gene: 8. This CDR3 spans 14 amino acids. The V gene's germline CDR1 is DFQATT and CDR2 SNEGSKA (reference sequence). CDR3 loop: CSAISGRVSNEQFF. The CDR3 DNA follows: TGCAGTGCGATTAGCGGGAGGGTTTCGAATGAGCAGTTCTTC.

This clonotype appeared many times. The V gene is TRBV4-1, the J gene TRBJ1-2; TRBD1 might be the D (6 bases). The CDR3 sequence is 15 residues long. V shed 4 bases and J shed 0 bases, with 12 bases lying between them. Germline CDR1 reads MGHRA; CDR2 reads YSYEKL. The CDR3 protein is CASSLTGLANYGYTF. The CDR3 nucleotides read TGCGCCAGCAGCCTAACAGGGTTAGCTAACTATGGCTACACCTTC.

The V and J genes are TRBV6-4 and TRBJ2-3, with D perhaps matching TRBD2 (6 bases). CDR1 and CDR2 from the germline V gene are MRHNA and SNTAGT. V lost 0 bases and J lost 4, with 14 bases in between. The CDR3 is 16 amino acids. The chain's CDR3 is CASSDSREKIADTQYF. The CDR3 region has the DNA TGTGCCAGCAGTGACTCCCGGGAGAAGATCGCAGATACGCAGTATTTT.

There are a few counts of this clonotype. The genes are TRBV5-5 and TRBJ1-5; tentative D call: TRBD1 (5 bases). CDR1 SGHKS and CDR2 YYEKEE come from the germline V gene (reference sequence). The V end was cut by 4 bases, the J end by 0 bases, with 11 bases between. CDR3 length: 15 residues. CDR3 loop: CASSATVNSNQPQHF. The CDR3 DNA sequence: TGTGCCAGCAGCGCGACAGTCAATAGCAATCAGCCCCAGCATTTT.

The chain carries TRBV5-1 and TRBJ2-2, with D possibly matching TRBD1 (6 bases). The germline V and J ends were trimmed by 6 bases and 4 bases, with 13 bases remaining between them. CDR1 and CDR2 from the germline V gene are SGHRS and YFSETQ. This CDR3 is built from 14 residues. CDR3 bases: TGCGCCAGCACCCGGGACACAACCACCGGGGAGCTGTTTTTT. Protein sequence: CASTRDTTTGELFF.

As concerns this clonotype: Sequence at one end of the junction differs from germline and may be a read error. The genes are TRBV5-1 and TRBJ1-1; D not resolved. This CDR3 comprises 13 residues. The germline CDR1 and CDR2 sequences are SGHRS and YFSETQ. The CDR3 protein is CVSSPTVNTDAFF. In DNA form, the CDR3 reads TGCGTCAGCAGCCCAACAGTGAACACTGACGCTTTCTTT.

The chain carries TRBV20-1 and TRBJ2-3; the match to TRBD2 covers 9 bases. CDR1 is DFQATT, CDR2 SNEGSKA, per germline (reference sequence). V trimming: 4 bases; J trimming: 6 bases; junction bases outside the gene matches: 8. CDR3 length equals 14 residues. The CDR3 loop reads CSATGAGGVDTQYF. The CDR3 coding sequence is TGCAGTGCTACCGGAGCGGGAGGAGTCGATACGCAGTATTTT.

This clonotype was detected a few times. The V call is TRBV20-1, the J call TRBJ2-1, with 16 bases fitting TRBD2. The CDR3 covers 15 residues. The V gene end was trimmed by 5 bases and the J gene end by 8 bases; junction bases not matched to a gene: 6. Germline V gene data show CDR1 as DFQATT and CDR2 as SNEGSKA (reference sequence). For the CDR3, the DNA is TGCAGTGCTTCGGGACTAGCGGGAGGGTCCCATGAGCAGTTCTTC. It translates to CSASGLAGGSHEQFF.

Worth noting for this clonotype: This may arise from a read error, as a much more abundant clone is one base away. This chain joins TRBV5-1 and TRBJ1-2; the match to TRBD1 covers 9 bases. The CDR3 runs to 14 residues. Losses at the gene ends were 5 bases for V and 8 bases for J; bases not matched to a gene: 10. The germline CDR1 and CDR2 sequences are SGHRS and YFSETQ. The CDR3 coding sequence is TGCGCCAGCAGACCGGGACAGGGTTATTGGGGCTACACCTTC. This codes for CASRPGQGYWGYTF.

This clonotype has a count of ten or more. The rearrangement uses TRBV6-5 and TRBJ1-2; D is undetermined. CDR3 size: 12 residues. The ends were cut back, 5 bases at V and 2 bases at J, with 6 bases in the middle. Germline V gene lookup returns CDR1 MNHEY and CDR2 SVGAGI. The CDR3 protein is CASSRQNYGYTF. CDR3 nucleotides: TGTGCCAGCAGTAGACAAAACTATGGCTACACCTTC.

V is TRBV9 and J is TRBJ2-4; 8 bases match TRBD1. This CDR3 is built from 15 residues. The J segment lost 0 bases and the V segment lost 5 bases, leaving 4 bases of the junction unmatched. Germline-derived CDR1 and CDR2 are SGDLS and YYNGEE. CDR3: CASSDDRGAKNIQYF. The CDR3 region has the DNA TGTGCCAGCAGTGATGACAGGGGAGCCAAAAACATTCAGTACTTC.

This clonotype was observed many times. The rearrangement links TRBV7-9 to TRBJ1-2; 8 bases agree with TRBD1. CDR3 length: 12 residues. Trimming took 3 bases from V and 7 from J; bases not matched to a gene: 1. Germline lookup yields CDR1 SEHNR and CDR2 FQNEAQ (reference sequence). CDR3 sequence (DNA): TGTGCCAGCAGCTTCGACAGGGGTGGCTACACCTTC. It codes for CASSFDRGGYTF.

This clonotype was seen a few times. This sequence joins TRBV5-1 and TRBJ2-5; TRBD1 aligns across 8 bases. Germline lookup yields CDR1 SGHRS and CDR2 YFSETQ. The CDR3 extends over 15 amino acids. The J segment lost 2 bases and the V segment lost 4 bases, leaving 7 bases of the junction unmatched. CDR3: CASSTGQGTQETQYF. The CDR3 DNA reads as TGCGCCAGCAGCACCGGACAGGGAACTCAAGAGACCCAGTACTTC.